The 21 T cell receptor beta chains given below trace back to one sample, sequenced in a study of regulatory T cells in long-lasting Graves disease. Regarding time point: newly diagnosed GD, antithyroid drugs for less than 3 months. With RNA extracted from PBMCs as input, the TCR library was made. Combining iRepertoire HTBI primers with Arm-PCR of CDR3 regions, the authors built TCR beta libraries. TCRdb redid the calling of the multiplex PCR reads with MiXCR, one entry per CDR3 protein. The table has 550,000 to 650,000 distinct CDR3 sequences, more than 15% seen once; the top ten hold more than 10%. The sample was also linked to a second study, of T cells in Graves' hyperthyroidism and ophthalmopathy.

The specimen comprised peripheral blood mononuclear cells (PBMCs), sampled at new diagnosis, from a patient treated with antithyroid drugs. These receptors all stem from a man younger than 30 with Graves disease.

This clonotype has just a few counts. V gene TRBV10-3 combines with J gene TRBJ2-7; D might be TRBD2 (5 bases). The CDR3 loop spans 13 amino acids. Germline V gene sequence: CDR1 ENHRY, CDR2 SYGVKD. Trimming removed 7 bases at V and 3 bases at J, with 13 bases between. The CDR3 sequence: CAIKEGEVYEQYF. The CDR3 nucleotides read TGTGCCATCAAAGAGGGAGAGGTCTACGAGCAGTACTTC.

This clonotype was seen only a few times. This rearrangement joins TRBV5-1 to TRBJ1-2; TRBD1 matches 9 bases. The CDR3 extends over 14 amino acids. Germline-derived CDR1 and CDR2 are SGHRS and YFSETQ. J gave up 7 bases and V 4 bases, and 8 bases lay outside the gene matches. The CDR3 nucleotides are TGCGCCAGCAGCCAGACGGGACAGGGATCTGGCTACACCTTC. Protein product: CASSQTGQGSGYTF.

This clonotype was seen ten or more times. The V gene is TRBV7-9, the J gene TRBJ2-1, with 11 bases lining up with TRBD2. This CDR3 comprises 15 residues. The germline CDR1 and CDR2 sequences are SEHNR and FQNEAQ (reference sequence). After removal of 4 bases from V and 7 bases from J, the junction contained 6 bases not matched to a gene. The DNA for the CDR3 is TGTGCCAGCAGCTCCGAGACTAGCGGGGATAATGAGCAGTTCTTC. Protein: CASSSETSGDNEQFF.

This clonotype was counted many times. The chain employs TRBV20-1 and TRBJ1-5, with D hard to call. Germline CDR1 is DFQATT and CDR2 is SNEGSKA (reference sequence). The CDR3 length is 14 residues. Trimming removed 0 bases from V and 7 bases from J, with 13 bases in between. CDR3 nucleotides: TGCAGTGCTAGAGATTCTGTGGGAGGACAGCCCCAGCATTTT. This gives the protein CSARDSVGGQPQHF.

Comment on this clonotype: This sequence may be a read error, since a much larger clone differs from it by one base. V and J are TRBV7-8 and TRBJ2-1; TRBD2 matches 10 bases. The V segment lost 2 bases and the J segment 11 bases; nucleotides outside the gene matches: 12. The CDR3 is made up of 16 amino acids. The germline CDR1 and CDR2 sequences are SGHVS and FQNEAQ. The DNA of the CDR3 is TGTGCCAGCAGCTTAAGGCGGCTAGCGGGAGTGGAGAAGCAGTTCTTC. Translation: CASSLRRLAGVEKQFF.

A note on this clonotype: At one end the junction does not follow the germline gene, possibly because of a read error. This chain links TRBV28 with TRBJ2-1; D is ambiguous. Germline loops: CDR1 MDHEN, CDR2 SYDVKM. The CDR3 consists of 15 residues. In DNA, the CDR3 is TGTGCCAGCAGTTTAAGGGCCGAAAAGGGCAATGAGCAGTTGTTC. Translation gives CASSLRAEKGNEQLF.

The chain combines TRBV7-9 with TRBJ2-2; D might be TRBD1 (5 bases). With 5 bases removed from V and 5 bases from J, the gap between germline ends came to 15 bases. The V gene's germline CDR1 is SEHNR and CDR2 FQNEAQ (reference sequence). The CDR3 loop spans 15 amino acids. The CDR3 DNA follows: TGTGCCAGCAGCCTAACGGCAGGGTTTACCGGGGAGCTGTTTTTT. Protein sequence: CASSLTAGFTGELFF. Full variable domain (outside the CDR3, taken from reference TRBV7-9 and TRBJ2-2): DTGVSQNPRHKITKRGQNVTFRCDPISEHNRLYWYRQTLGQGPEFLTYFQNEAQLEKSRLLSDRFSAERPKGSFSTLEIQRTEQGDSAMYLCASSLTAGFTGELFFGEGSRLTVL.

This clonotype was picked up a small number of times. The rearrangement joins TRBV7-3 to TRBJ2-3; no definite D call. Per the germline V gene, CDR1 is SGHTA and CDR2 is FQGTGA. This CDR3 contains 13 residues. Deletions cut 3 bases from V and 4 bases from J, with 8 bases between. The CDR3 DNA is TGTGCCAGCAGCTTCCCCCCTTCAGATACGCAGTATTTT. It translates to CASSFPPSDTQYF.

This clonotype was recorded many times. The V gene is TRBV9, the J gene TRBJ2-1; 10 bases are a match to TRBD1. With 2 bases clipped from V and 12 bases from J, the junction kept 5 bases outside the gene matches. The CDR3 is 13 amino acids. Germline V gene lookup returns CDR1 SGDLS and CDR2 YYNGEE. The CDR3 DNA sequence: TGTGCCAGCAGCGTGGAGGGGGACAGGGGGCAGTTCTTC. Translating gives CASSVEGDRGQFF.

This clonotype was found a few times. This chain joins TRBV28 and TRBJ1-2, with 8 bases aligning to TRBD1. Germline CDR1 reads MDHEN; CDR2 reads SYDVKM. The CDR3 is made up of 17 amino acids. V was clipped by 3 bases and J by 4 bases; unmatched bases: 13. CDR3 sequence (DNA): TGTGCCAGCAGTTTCTCGGGGCCAGGGGGCAGAAGCTATGGCTACACCTTC. It yields the protein CASSFSGPGGRSYGYTF.

This clonotype turned up a few times. The genes are TRBV29-1 and TRBJ1-1; D unclear. In germline, CDR1 is SQVTM, CDR2 ANQGSEA. Trimming took 6 bases from V and 6 from J, leaving 17 bases between them. The CDR3 is 13 amino acids. The CDR3 sequence is CSVLDVRRPEAFF. The CDR3 DNA follows: TGCAGCGTCCTCGACGTCCGGCGGCCTGAAGCTTTCTTT.

This clonotype showed up many times. The chain couples TRBV5-1 to TRBJ2-7, with TRBD1 matching over 12 bases. This CDR3 has 13 residues. CDR1 and CDR2 from the germline V gene are SGHRS and YFSETQ. The ends lost 6 bases at V and 7 bases at J; junction bases unmatched: 5. The CDR3 reads CASTGDRGLEQYF. CDR3 bases: TGCGCCAGCACCGGGGACAGGGGGCTAGAGCAGTACTTC. The full variable domain, with the rest looked up from reference TRBV5-1 and TRBJ2-7, is KAGVTQTPRYLIKTRGQQVTLSCSPISGHRSVSWYQQTPGQGLQFLFEYFSETQRNKGNFPGRFSGRQFSNSRSEMNVSTLELGDSALYLCASTGDRGLEQYFGPGTRLTVT.

This clonotype was counted at least ten times. The chain carries TRBV28 and TRBJ2-5; 8 positions match TRBD1. From germline, CDR1 is MDHEN and CDR2 SYDVKM. Trimming at V came to 4 bases and at J to 2 bases, leaving 3 bases not matched to a gene. The CDR3 is 14 amino acids. The CDR3 reads CASSSDRVQETQYF. The CDR3 DNA is TGTGCCAGCAGTTCGGACAGGGTGCAAGAGACCCAGTACTTC.

This clonotype was recorded at least ten times. This sequence joins TRBV27 and TRBJ2-1; D might be TRBD1 (6 bases). Trimming took 1 base from V and 1 from J, leaving 14 bases between them. The CDR3 sequence is 17 residues long. Per germline, CDR1 MNHEY and CDR2 SMNVEV (reference sequence). The CDR3 DNA sequence: TGTGCCAGCAGTTTATATCCAGGGGCCCCGTCCTACAATGAGCAGTTCTTC. Translated: CASSLYPGAPSYNEQFF.

This clonotype was seen repeatedly, ten times or more. V gene TRBV12-3 or TRBV12-4 combines with J gene TRBJ2-1, with 9 positions matching TRBD2. Trimming at V came to 2 bases and at J to 1 base, leaving 12 bases not matched to a gene. The CDR3 covers 19 residues. CDR3 sequence (DNA): TGTGCCAGCAGTTTACATGGGCGGGAGGGCCCTTTTTCCTACAATGAGCAGTTCTTC. It codes for CASSLHGREGPFSYNEQFF.

Many counts were recorded for this clonotype. This rearrangement joins TRBV6-1 to TRBJ1-1; D unresolved. The V end lost 5 bases, the J end lost 3 bases, and 19 bases lay between the germline ends. There are 16 residues in the CDR3. Germline CDR1 reads MNHNS; CDR2 reads SASEGT. The CDR3 sequence is CASSHDIRGGDTEAFF. The CDR3 bases are TGTGCCAGCAGTCACGACATTAGAGGTGGTGACACTGAAGCTTTCTTT.

This chain joins TRBV6-1 and TRBJ2-2; D perhaps matches TRBD2 (6 bases). V gave up 9 bases and J gave up 1 base, with 9 bases separating them. The V gene's germline CDR1 is MNHNS and CDR2 SASEGT. CDR3 size: 13 residues. CDR3 in amino acids: CARGDLNTGELFF. CDR3 DNA sequence: TGTGCCAGGGGGGACTTGAACACCGGGGAGCTGTTTTTT.

This clonotype has ten or more counts. V gene TRBV7-9 combines with J gene TRBJ2-1; the D is unclear. CDR1 is SEHNR and CDR2 is FQNEAQ in the germline V gene (reference sequence). This CDR3 spans 13 amino acids. Deletions cut 5 bases from V and 6 bases from J, with 11 bases between. As DNA, the CDR3 is TGTGCCAGCAGCCGGGCCGATGCCAATGAGCAGTTCTTC. This sequence encodes CASSRADANEQFF.

This clonotype occurred many times. J is TRBJ2-1 and V is TRBV11-2; D is unresolved. The CDR3 contains 15 residues. The germline V and J ends were trimmed by 0 bases and 3 bases, with 9 bases remaining between them. Germline CDR1 is SGHAT and CDR2 is FQNNGV. CDR3 sequence: CASSLEGTHYNEQFF. CDR3 nucleotides: TGTGCCAGCAGCTTAGAGGGAACTCACTACAATGAGCAGTTCTTC.

This clonotype was seen only a few times. The J gene is TRBJ2-1, the V gene TRBV20-1, with 8 positions matching TRBD2. Germline CDR1 and CDR2: DFQATT and SNEGSKA (reference sequence). The CDR3 covers 14 residues. J gave up 5 bases and V 6 bases, and 9 bases lay outside the gene matches. CDR3 sequence: CSAQGTSYNNEQFF. Written as DNA, the CDR3 is TGCAGTGCCCAAGGGACTAGTTATAACAATGAGCAGTTCTTC.

This clonotype was picked up many times. The V gene is TRBV7-8, the J gene TRBJ2-5; 9 bases line up with TRBD1. The CDR3 covers 15 residues. Germline values: CDR1 SGHVS, CDR2 FQNEAQ. The V segment lost 5 bases and the J segment 2 bases; nucleotides outside the gene matches: 6. CDR3 in DNA: TGTGCCAGCAGCGCGGACAGGGGTGAACAAGAGACCCAGTACTTC. Protein sequence: CASSADRGEQETQYF.